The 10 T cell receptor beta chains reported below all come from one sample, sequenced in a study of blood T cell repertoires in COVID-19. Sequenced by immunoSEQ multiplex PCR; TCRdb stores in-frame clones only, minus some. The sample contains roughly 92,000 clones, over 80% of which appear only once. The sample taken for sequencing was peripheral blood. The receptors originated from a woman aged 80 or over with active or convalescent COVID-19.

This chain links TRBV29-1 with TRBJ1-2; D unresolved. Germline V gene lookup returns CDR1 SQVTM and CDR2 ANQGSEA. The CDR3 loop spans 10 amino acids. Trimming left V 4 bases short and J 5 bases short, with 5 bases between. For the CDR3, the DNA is TGCAGCGTTGGGGAGTATGGCTACACCTTC. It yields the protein CSVGEYGYTF.

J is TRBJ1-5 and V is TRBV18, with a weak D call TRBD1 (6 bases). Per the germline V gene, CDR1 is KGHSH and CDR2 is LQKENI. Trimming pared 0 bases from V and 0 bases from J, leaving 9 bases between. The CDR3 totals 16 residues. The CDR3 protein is CASSPPGTHSNQPQHF. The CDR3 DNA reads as TGTGCCAGCTCACCACCTGGGACACATAGCAATCAGCCCCAGCATTTT.

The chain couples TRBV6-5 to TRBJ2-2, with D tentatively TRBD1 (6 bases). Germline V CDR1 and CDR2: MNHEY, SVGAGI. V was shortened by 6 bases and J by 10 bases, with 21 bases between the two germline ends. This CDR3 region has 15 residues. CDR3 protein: CASSKQGALNVELFF. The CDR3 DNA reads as TGTGCCAGCAGCAAACAGGGAGCCCTCAATGTGGAGCTGTTTTTT.

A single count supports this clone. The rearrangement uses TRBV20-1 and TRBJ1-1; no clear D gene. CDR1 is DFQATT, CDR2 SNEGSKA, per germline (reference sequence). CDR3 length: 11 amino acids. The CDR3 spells CSAVMNTEAFF. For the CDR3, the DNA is TGCAGCGCGGTTATGAACACTGAAGCTTTCTTT.

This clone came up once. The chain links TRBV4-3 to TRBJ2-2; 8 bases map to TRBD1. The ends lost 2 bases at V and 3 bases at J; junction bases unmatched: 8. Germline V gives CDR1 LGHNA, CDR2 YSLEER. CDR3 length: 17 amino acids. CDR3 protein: CASSQPGQGAYTGELFF. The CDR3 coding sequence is TGCGCCAGCAGCCAACCAGGACAGGGCGCGTACACCGGGGAGCTGTTTTTT.

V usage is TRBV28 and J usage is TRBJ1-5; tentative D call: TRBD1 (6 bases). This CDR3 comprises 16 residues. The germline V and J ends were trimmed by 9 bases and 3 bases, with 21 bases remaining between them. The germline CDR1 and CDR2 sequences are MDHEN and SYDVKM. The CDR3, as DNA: TGTGCCAGTATATGGCGGGTAACAGGGCCCAATCAGCCCCAGCATTTT. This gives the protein CASIWRVTGPNQPQHF. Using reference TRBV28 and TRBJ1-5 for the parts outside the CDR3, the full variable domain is DVKVTQSSRYLVKRTGEKVFLECVQDMDHENMFWYRQDPGLGLRLIYFSYDVKMKEKGDIPEGYSVSREKKERFSLILESASTNQTSMYLCASIWRVTGPNQPQHFGDGTRLSIL.

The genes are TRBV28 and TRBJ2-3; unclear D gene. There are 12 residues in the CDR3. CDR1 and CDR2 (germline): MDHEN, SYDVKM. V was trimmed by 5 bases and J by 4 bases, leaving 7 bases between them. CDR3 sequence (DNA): TGTGCCAGCAGTGCGCCGTCAGATACGCAGTATTTT. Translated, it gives CASSAPSDTQYF.

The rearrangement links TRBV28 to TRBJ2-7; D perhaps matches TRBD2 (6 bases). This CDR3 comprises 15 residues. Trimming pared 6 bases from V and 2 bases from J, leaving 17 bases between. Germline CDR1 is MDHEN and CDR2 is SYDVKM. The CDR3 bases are TGTGCCAGCAGCACAAGTGGGGGGAACACCTACGAGCAGTACTTC. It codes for CASSTSGGNTYEQYF.

CDR3 coding DNA: TGTGCCAGCAGTTGGGACAACCAAGAGACCCAGTACTTC. Amino acid sequence: CASSWDNQETQYF. The J gene is TRBJ2-5, the V gene TRBV28; a weak D match, TRBD1 (6 bases). Per germline, CDR1 MDHEN and CDR2 SYDVKM. This CDR3 is 13 amino acids long. V lost 4 bases and J lost 0, with 6 bases in between.

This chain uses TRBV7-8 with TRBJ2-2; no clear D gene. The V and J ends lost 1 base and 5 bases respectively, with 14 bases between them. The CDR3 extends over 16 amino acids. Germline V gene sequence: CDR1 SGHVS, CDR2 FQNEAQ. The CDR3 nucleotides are TGTGCCAGCAGCTTAGGCAGTCCCGCCGGGACCGGGGAGCTGTTTTTT. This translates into CASSLGSPAGTGELFF.